The 7 T cell receptor beta chains listed next were all sequenced from one sample in a study of CD8 T cells in ankylosing spondylitis. General observations from the study: Blood of patients with ankylosing spondylitis appeared to be characterized by a TCR beta motif of eight highly homologous variants.

No antigen has been identified for these receptors. TCRdb re-called the 5' RACE reads through MiXCR, storing one row per CDR3 protein. The sample records about 400,000 distinct CDR3 sequences, about 22% being singletons. The sample consisted of blood, either unsorted or a sorted T cell fraction (not recorded which). These receptors came from a male donor with ankylosing spondylitis.

This clonotype showed up just a few times. The chain carries TRBV5-1 and TRBJ2-3; possibly TRBD2 for D (6 bases). V was trimmed by 0 bases and J by 2 bases, leaving 13 bases between them. Germline CDR1 SGHRS, CDR2 YFSETQ. This CDR3 region has 16 residues. The chain's CDR3 is CASSLDPGLNTDTQYF. CDR3 DNA sequence: TGCGCCAGCAGCTTGGATCCGGGACTTAACACAGATACGCAGTATTTT.

This chain connects TRBV20-1 to TRBJ1-1; D remains ambiguous. The germline CDR1 and CDR2 sequences are DFQATT and SNEGSKA (reference sequence). CDR3 length: 19 amino acids. V was shortened by 0 bases and J by 0 bases, with 23 bases between the two germline ends. The CDR3 reads CSARDPPYAHKGMNTEAFF. The CDR3 DNA reads as TGCAGTGCTAGAGATCCCCCATATGCGCATAAAGGCATGAACACTGAAGCTTTCTTT.

CDR3 sequence (DNA): TGTGCCAGCAGACGGACTAGCGGGTGGACCGGGGAGCTGTTTTTT. Protein: CASRRTSGWTGELFF. The chain has TRBV28 and TRBJ2-2; 11 bases fit TRBD2. The V segment lost 6 bases and the J segment 5 bases; nucleotides outside the gene matches: 5. Germline assignment: CDR1 MDHEN and CDR2 SYDVKM. The CDR3 has 15 residues.

The chain recombines TRBV5-4 with TRBJ2-5; D might be TRBD1 (5 bases). Germline assignment: CDR1 SGHNT and CDR2 YYREEE (reference sequence). CDR3 size: 14 residues. The V gene lost 4 bases and the J gene lost 0 bases, with 10 bases spanning the gap. CDR3 residues: CASSTGAYQETQYF. CDR3 in DNA: TGTGCCAGCAGCACTGGGGCCTACCAAGAGACCCAGTACTTC.

The rearrangement uses TRBV21-1 and TRBJ1-5. TRBV21-1 corresponds to a pseudogene. This CDR3 has 16 amino acids. This CDR3 reads CASSIDLGNHNQPQHF. DNA of the CDR3: TGTGCCAGCAGCATTGATTTGGGAAACCACAATCAGCCCCAGCATTTT.

The CDR3 DNA is TGCAGTGCAAGCATTGACAGGGTGCGCGAAAAACTGTTTTTT. Its protein is CSASIDRVREKLFF. The chain is built from TRBV20-1 and TRBJ1-4, with 7 bases aligning to TRBD1. The CDR3 covers 14 residues. Germline V gene lookup returns CDR1 DFQATT and CDR2 SNEGSKA (reference sequence). J lost 8 bases, V lost 6 bases, and 12 bases had no gene match.

On this clonotype: The junction and the germline gene differ at one end; a read error may be behind it. The rearrangement joins TRBV20-1 to TRBJ2-7; no reliable D call. The CDR3 is 12 amino acids. Germline V gene data show CDR1 as DFQATT and CDR2 as SNEGSKA (reference sequence). CDR3 in amino acids: CSAGDQTSEQYF. CDR3 DNA: TGCAGTGCTGGAGACCAGACCAGCGAGCAGTACTTC.